This T cell receptor (beta chain) was profiled in a study of T-cell reconstitution after alpha-beta-depleted transplantation in children. Whole-study results and caveats: Most T-cell counts and diversity one year after the transplant came from T cells that were newly produced. Surviving recipient T cells and thymic progenitors accounted for the high day-60 TCRbeta diversity observed in some patients.

In regard to this clonotype: The antigen is undetermined.

V lost 4 bases and J lost 2, with 5 bases in between. Germline CDR1 SGHTA, CDR2 FQGNSA. The CDR3 spans 12 residues. As it was prepared, the TCRbeta library received unique molecular identifiers. TCRdb itself ran the PCR reads through MiXCR, one entry per CDR3 protein. The sample consists of approximately 110,000 distinct CDR3 sequences, approximately 10% of them appearing once. The sample was PBMCs, taken before TCRalphabeta/CD19-depleted stem cell transplant. The sequence was collected from a boy between 2 and 10 years old with acute lymphoblastic leukemia, due to receive a stem cell transplant. The V and J genes are TRBV7-2 and TRBJ1-2; D unresolved. The CDR3 DNA sequence: TGTGCCAGCAGCTGGAGCAACTATGGCTACACCTTC. Translating gives CASSWSNYGYTF.